Each of the 23 T cell receptor beta chains below was sequenced from the same sample in a study of T cells in Graves' hyperthyroidism and ophthalmopathy. The investigators amplified TCR beta CDR3 regions from RNA transcripts. HTBI primers were used for first-round RT-PCR of the TCR CDR3. TCRdb used MiXCR to reprocess the multiplex PCR reads, holding one entry per CDR3 protein. In the table there are about 350,000 distinct CDR3 sequences, about a fifth of which are singletons. The sequenced material came from blood. All receptors come from a woman under 30 with Graves' hyperthyroidism.

This clonotype was counted at least ten times. The genes are TRBV6-2 or TRBV6-3 and TRBJ1-2, with a weak D call TRBD1 (5 bases). Trimming took 4 bases from V and 0 from J, leaving 6 bases between them. CDR1 MNHEY and CDR2 SVGEGT come from the germline V gene. The CDR3 totals 13 residues. CDR3 loop: CASSSTANYGYTF. For the CDR3, the DNA is TGTGCCAGCAGTTCGACAGCTAACTATGGCTACACCTTC.

This clonotype was counted many times. This rearrangement joins TRBV6-1 to TRBJ1-2, with 10 bases aligning to TRBD1. The CDR3 is 15 amino acids. The germline CDR1 and CDR2 sequences are MNHNS and SASEGT. V gave up 3 bases and J gave up 5 bases; unmatched junction bases: 6. This CDR3 is CASSDLWTGGYGYTF. CDR3 in DNA: TGTGCCAGCAGTGACCTCTGGACAGGGGGGTATGGCTACACCTTC.

In this sample, this clonotype turned up once. CDR3 sequence (DNA): TGTGCCAGCAGTTTAGGGGGACAGGGTCGTTACACCTTC. Translation: CASSLGGQGRYTF. The rearrangement joins TRBV28 to TRBJ1-2; the match to TRBD1 covers 9 bases. Per germline, CDR1 MDHEN and CDR2 SYDVKM. The V and J ends lost 2 bases and 11 bases, in that order; junction bases with no gene match: 6. The CDR3 contains 13 residues.

This clonotype was recorded at least ten times. The chain carries TRBV20-1 and TRBJ2-7; tentatively, D is TRBD1 or TRBD2 (5 bases each). CDR1 is DFQATT, CDR2 SNEGSKA, per germline (reference sequence). V was cut by 6 bases and J by 13 bases, with 25 bases left in between. The CDR3 consists of 13 residues. The CDR3 loop reads CSARDVGPLLVYF. In DNA, the CDR3 is TGCAGTGCCAGGGACGTCGGCCCGTTGTTAGTATACTTC.

This clonotype appeared many times. The rearrangement uses TRBV6-4 and TRBJ1-5, with a tentative D call TRBD1 (5 bases). Germline V lookup: CDR1 MRHNA, CDR2 SNTAGT. The CDR3 has 18 residues. Trimming cost V 7 bases and J 0 bases, with 22 bases left between them. The CDR3 bases are TGTGCCAGCAACCTTCCGGGACCGACCCATGATAGCAATCAGCCCCAGCATTTT. Translation gives CASNLPGPTHDSNQPQHF.

This clonotype showed up many times. V gene TRBV10-3 combines with J gene TRBJ1-1, with D perhaps TRBD1 (6 bases). CDR1 and CDR2 from the germline V gene are ENHRY and SYGVKD. Trimming took off 3 bases at V and 0 bases at J, with 8 bases between the two ends. This CDR3 is 14 amino acids long. The CDR3 reads CAISEPGVNTEAFF. The CDR3 coding sequence is TGTGCCATCAGTGAACCAGGGGTGAACACTGAAGCTTTCTTT.

As for this clonotype: The junction and the germline gene differ at one end; a read error may be behind it. The chain recombines TRBV6-1 with TRBJ2-4; TRBD2 is a possible D gene (6 bases). The germline gives CDR1 MNHNS, CDR2 SASEGT. This CDR3 region has 14 residues. CDR3 DNA sequence: TGTGCCAGCAGTGAACGAAGGAGGGGAAACATTAAGTACTTC. Protein product: CASSERRRGNIKYF.

This clonotype was detected many times. The V gene is TRBV25-1, the J gene TRBJ1-1, with unresolved D. The V gene's germline CDR1 is MGHDK and CDR2 SYGVNS. This CDR3 has 11 residues. Trimming shortened V by 3 bases and J by 7 bases, and 6 bases separated the two germline ends. The DNA for the CDR3 is TGTGCCAGCAGTGATCTCGGTGAAGCTTTCTTT. Residues: CASSDLGEAFF.

This clonotype was detected many times. The V gene is TRBV12-3 or TRBV12-4, the J gene TRBJ1-1; no definite D call. This CDR3 region has 13 residues. The V gene lost 3 bases and the J gene lost 2 bases, with 7 bases spanning the gap. The CDR3 reads CASSFRFNTEAFF. The CDR3 coding sequence is TGTGCCAGCAGTTTTCGTTTTAACACTGAAGCTTTCTTT.

This clonotype was found a few times. The chain links TRBV9 to TRBJ2-4, with D perhaps matching TRBD2 (8 bases). With 3 bases removed from V and 0 bases from J, the gap between germline ends came to 22 bases. Germline CDR1 is SGDLS and CDR2 is YYNGEE. This CDR3 is built from 19 residues. DNA for the CDR3: TGTGCCAGCAGCGGCGGGGGGCGGGACAGATACTTAGCCAAAAACATTCAGTACTTC. This sequence encodes CASSGGGRDRYLAKNIQYF.

This clonotype was found many times. This chain connects TRBV7-8 to TRBJ1-2; D is unresolved. The CDR3 consists of 11 residues. Germline V gives CDR1 SGHVS, CDR2 FQNEAQ. V shed 1 base and J shed 9 bases, with 6 bases lying between them. This CDR3 reads CASSLGQSYTF. CDR3 nucleotide sequence: TGTGCCAGCAGCTTAGGGCAGAGCTACACCTTC.

Many counts were recorded for this clonotype. The chain is built from TRBV3-1 and TRBJ1-3; D is undetermined. Germline lookup yields CDR1 LGHDT and CDR2 YNNKEL (reference sequence). The CDR3 has 15 amino acids. Trimming took off 4 bases at V and 0 bases at J, with 10 bases between the two ends. Written as DNA, the CDR3 is TGTGCCAGCAGCCTAACGACGGACTCTGGAAACACCATATATTTT. Protein: CASSLTTDSGNTIYF.

This clonotype was seen a few times. The CDR3: CASSLVGSTPLHF. The DNA for the CDR3 is TGTGCCAGCAGCTTAGTCGGCTCTACACCCCTCCACTTT. The J gene is TRBJ1-6, the V gene TRBV7-8; unclear D gene. This CDR3 is built from 13 residues. In germline, CDR1 is SGHVS, CDR2 FQNEAQ. Between the trimmed V and J ends, which lost 1 base and 11 bases, there was a span of 9 bases.

The chain has TRBV4-1 and TRBJ2-7; TRBD2 matches 12 bases. The V gene's germline CDR1 is MGHRA and CDR2 YSYEKL. The CDR3 totals 16 residues. J was trimmed by 4 bases and V by 1 base; bases with no gene match: 5. Here the CDR3 DNA reads TGCGCCAGCAGCCAAGGACTAGCGGGGGAAAATTACGAGCAGTACTTC. Residues: CASSQGLAGENYEQYF.

This clonotype was counted many times. This chain uses TRBV5-1 with TRBJ1-1; 9 nucleotides match TRBD1. CDR3 length equals 14 residues. In germline, CDR1 is SGHRS, CDR2 YFSETQ. The V gene end was trimmed by 4 bases and the J gene end by 7 bases; junction bases not matched to a gene: 8. As DNA, the CDR3 is TGCGCCAGCAGCGCGGGGGACAGGGCGAATGAAGCTTTCTTT. It is translated as CASSAGDRANEAFF.

A word on this clonotype: A much bigger clone sits one base away, suggesting this may be a read error. The chain carries TRBV13 and TRBJ1-2; 7 bases map to TRBD1. The CDR3 is 13 amino acids. Germline lookup yields CDR1 PRHDT and CDR2 FYEKMQ (reference sequence). For the CDR3, the DNA is TGTGCCAGCAGCCCTCAGGGGGATGGTGGCTACAGCTTC. This gives the protein CASSPQGDGGYSF.

In its sample, this clonotype was seen many times. V is TRBV6-5 and J is TRBJ1-5, with a possible D match to TRBD1 (5 bases). The CDR3 covers 17 residues. Germline CDR1 and CDR2: MNHEY and SVGAGI. V dropped 6 bases and J dropped 3 bases, with 21 bases sitting between them. Here the CDR3 DNA reads TGTGCCAGCAGGATAGGAGTCGGTTTGGGGCACAATCAGCCCCAGCATTTT. Amino acid sequence: CASRIGVGLGHNQPQHF.

This clonotype showed up many times. The rearrangement joins TRBV12-3 or TRBV12-4 to TRBJ1-5; no reliable D call. The CDR3 contains 17 residues. V dropped 6 bases and J dropped 0 bases, with 18 bases sitting between them. DNA for the CDR3: TGTGCCAGCAGCCCCAGTTGGGCATCGCATAGCAATCAGCCCCAGCATTTT. As protein: CASSPSWASHSNQPQHF.

The CDR3 nucleotides are TGTGCCAGCATGAGGGGGGACTCCGTCGCCGAGCAGTACTTC. This encodes CASMRGDSVAEQYF. This rearrangement joins TRBV6-1 to TRBJ2-7; TRBD1 or TRBD2 may be the D gene (6 bases each). Trimming left V 7 bases short and J 6 bases short, with 19 bases between. Germline assignment: CDR1 MNHNS and CDR2 SASEGT. The CDR3 runs to 14 residues.

The sample holds many counts of this clonotype. The chain couples TRBV9 to TRBJ2-2, with 8 bases lining up with TRBD1. This CDR3 has 16 residues. Germline values: CDR1 SGDLS, CDR2 YYNGEE. Trimming cost V 5 bases and J 4 bases; bases outside gene matches: 10. The CDR3 region is CASSTRGTGFTGELFF. CDR3 DNA sequence: TGTGCCAGCAGTACCCGAGGGACAGGTTTCACCGGGGAGCTGTTTTTT.

This clonotype was found many times. The chain combines TRBV12-3 or TRBV12-4 with TRBJ2-5, with unresolved D. CDR3 length: 13 amino acids. V was cut by 0 bases and J by 0 bases, with 2 bases left in between. The CDR3 is CASSLANQETQYF. The DNA of the CDR3 is TGTGCCAGCAGTTTAGCTAACCAAGAGACCCAGTACTTC.

The rearrangement joins TRBV7-6 to TRBJ1-5; tentative D call: TRBD1 (6 bases). The germline CDR1 and CDR2 sequences are SGHVS and FNYEAQ. The CDR3 runs to 16 residues. V was trimmed by 5 bases and J by 4 bases, leaving 18 bases between them. The CDR3 spells CASSRLPGAFNQPQHF. The CDR3, as DNA: TGTGCCAGCAGCCGACTCCCAGGGGCGTTTAATCAGCCCCAGCATTTT.

The table lists this clonotype with many counts. This chain connects TRBV6-1 to TRBJ1-5; D perhaps matches TRBD1 (5 bases). Germline lookup yields CDR1 MNHNS and CDR2 SASEGT. The CDR3 totals 14 residues. The V gene lost 8 bases and the J gene lost 4 bases, with 15 bases spanning the gap. The CDR3 bases are TGTGCCAGCGGGTGGCAGGGTATTAATCAGCCCCAGCATTTT. Translating gives CASGWQGINQPQHF.